This T cell receptor beta chain was identified during a study of T-cell memory formation after mild COVID-19. Points from the study as a whole: Shrinking CD4+ clones resided mostly in CM and EM, and CD8+ ones in EMRA.

TCRdb reanalysed the 5' RACE reads using MiXCR and keeps one entry per CDR3 protein. The sample holds more than 350,000 distinct CDR3 sequences, 20% to 25% seen once. About this clonotype: Its antigen remains unknown.

This receptor was obtained from an adult woman who had mild COVID-19 (a few samples of this study predate the infection). Cell type and time point are not known. The sequencing input was PBMCs or a T cell subset sorted from them (not recorded which).

The DNA of the CDR3 is TGTGCCAGCAGTAAAAAACAGGGGATTGGCACTGAAGCTTTCTTT. Its protein product is CASSKKQGIGTEAFF. This rearrangement joins TRBV6-5 to TRBJ1-1, with TRBD1 matching 7 bases. CDR1 and CDR2 from the germline V gene are MNHEY and SVGAGI. CDR3 length: 15 residues. J was trimmed by 4 bases and V by 5 bases; bases with no gene match: 10.